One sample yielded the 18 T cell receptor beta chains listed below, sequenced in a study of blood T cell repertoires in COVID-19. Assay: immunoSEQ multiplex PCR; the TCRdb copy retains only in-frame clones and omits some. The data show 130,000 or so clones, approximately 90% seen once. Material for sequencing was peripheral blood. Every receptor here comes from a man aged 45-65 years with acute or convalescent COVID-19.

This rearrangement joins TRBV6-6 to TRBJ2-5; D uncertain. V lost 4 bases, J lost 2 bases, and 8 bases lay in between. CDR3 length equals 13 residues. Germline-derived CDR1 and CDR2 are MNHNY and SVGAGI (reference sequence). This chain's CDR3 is CASSSQAQETQYF. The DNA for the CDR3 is TGTGCCAGCAGTTCCCAGGCTCAAGAGACCCAGTACTTC.

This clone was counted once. The CDR3 region has the DNA TGTGCCAGCAGCCCCCGAGGAGGCAAAAACATTCAGTACTTC. Amino acid sequence: CASSPRGGKNIQYF. The V and J genes are TRBV9 and TRBJ2-4; tentatively, D is TRBD2 (5 bases). Germline V gene lookup returns CDR1 SGDLS and CDR2 YYNGEE. The CDR3 length is 14 residues. The V end was cut by 4 bases, the J end by 3 bases, with 11 bases between. Complete variable domain (other parts from reference TRBV9 and TRBJ2-4): DSGVTQTPKHLITATGQRVTLRCSPRSGDLSVYWYQQSLDQGLQFLIQYYNGEERAKGNILERFSAQQFPDLHSELNLSSLELGDSALYFCASSPRGGKNIQYFGAGTRLSVL.

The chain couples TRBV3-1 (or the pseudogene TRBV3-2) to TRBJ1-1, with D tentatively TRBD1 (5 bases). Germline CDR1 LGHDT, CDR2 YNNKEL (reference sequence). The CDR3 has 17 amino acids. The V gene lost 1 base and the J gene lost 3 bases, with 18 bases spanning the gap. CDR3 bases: TGTGCCAGCAGCCAAGTTTTTGGGTCCAGGGCGGACACTGAAGCTTTCTTT. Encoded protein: CASSQVFGSRADTEAFF.

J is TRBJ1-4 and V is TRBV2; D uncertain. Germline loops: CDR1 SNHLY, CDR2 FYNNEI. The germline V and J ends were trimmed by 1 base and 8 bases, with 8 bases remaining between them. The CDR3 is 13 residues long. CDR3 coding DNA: TGTGCCAGCAGTGAAGTCCTACGGGAAAAACTGTTTTTT. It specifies CASSEVLREKLFF.

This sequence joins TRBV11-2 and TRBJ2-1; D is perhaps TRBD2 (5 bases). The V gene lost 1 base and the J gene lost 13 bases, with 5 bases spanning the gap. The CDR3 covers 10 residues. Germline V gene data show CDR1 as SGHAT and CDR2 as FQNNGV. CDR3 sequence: CASSLGTQFF. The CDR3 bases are TGTGCCAGCAGCTTAGGGACTCAGTTCTTC.

As DNA, the CDR3 is TGTGCCAGCAATCCCCGACAGGGTGATCAGCCCCAGCATTTT. Protein product: CASNPRQGDQPQHF. The genes are TRBV2 and TRBJ1-5; 7 bases are a match to TRBD1. Unmatched junction bases numbered 8, after V lost 7 bases and J lost 5 bases. From germline, CDR1 is SNHLY and CDR2 FYNNEI. The length of the CDR3 is 14 residues.

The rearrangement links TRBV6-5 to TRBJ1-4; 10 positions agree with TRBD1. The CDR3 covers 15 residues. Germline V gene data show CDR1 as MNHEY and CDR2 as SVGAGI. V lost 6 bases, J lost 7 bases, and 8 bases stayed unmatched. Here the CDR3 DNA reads TGTGCCAGCAGATCCGGACAGGGGGTTCGTGAAAAACTGTTTTTT. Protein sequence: CASRSGQGVREKLFF.

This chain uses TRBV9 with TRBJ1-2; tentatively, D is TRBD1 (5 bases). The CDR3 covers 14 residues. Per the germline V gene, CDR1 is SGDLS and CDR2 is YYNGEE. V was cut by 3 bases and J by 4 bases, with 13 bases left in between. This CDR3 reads CASSGPGLSYGYTF. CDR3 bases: TGTGCCAGCAGCGGGCCGGGACTCAGCTATGGCTACACCTTC.

The CDR3 DNA follows: TGTGCCAGCAGTTACTCGGAGGCGAGTCAGAATGAAAAACTGTTTTTT. Encoded protein: CASSYSEASQNEKLFF. This chain joins TRBV6-5 and TRBJ1-4; D call uncertain. The V gene lost 0 bases and the J gene lost 5 bases, with 13 bases spanning the gap. CDR1 is MNHEY, CDR2 SVGAGI, per germline. There are 16 residues in the CDR3.

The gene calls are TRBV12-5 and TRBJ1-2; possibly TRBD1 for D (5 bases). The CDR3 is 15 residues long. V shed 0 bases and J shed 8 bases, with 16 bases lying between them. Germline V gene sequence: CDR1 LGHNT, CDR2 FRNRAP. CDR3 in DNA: TGTGCTAGTGGTTTGGTACTCAACAGGATGTCGGGCTACACCTTC. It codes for CASGLVLNRMSGYTF.

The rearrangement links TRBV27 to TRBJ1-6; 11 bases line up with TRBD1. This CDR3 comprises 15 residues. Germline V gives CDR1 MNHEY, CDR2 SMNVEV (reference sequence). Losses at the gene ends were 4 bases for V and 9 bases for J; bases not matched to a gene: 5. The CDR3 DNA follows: TGTGCCAGCAGTTCCATGGACAGGGGGCCTTCACCCCTCCACTTT. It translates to CASSSMDRGPSPLHF.

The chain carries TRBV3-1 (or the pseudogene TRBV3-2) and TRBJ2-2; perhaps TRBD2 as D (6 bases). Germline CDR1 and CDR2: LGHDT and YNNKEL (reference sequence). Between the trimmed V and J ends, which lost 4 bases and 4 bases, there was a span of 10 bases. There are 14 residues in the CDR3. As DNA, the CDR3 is TGTGCCAGCAGCCCGGGACTCATCACCGGGGAGCTGTTTTTT. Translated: CASSPGLITGELFF.

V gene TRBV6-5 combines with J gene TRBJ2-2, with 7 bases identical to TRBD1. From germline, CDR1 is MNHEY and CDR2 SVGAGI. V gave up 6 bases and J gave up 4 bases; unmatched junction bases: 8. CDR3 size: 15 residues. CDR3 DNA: TGTGCCAGCAGGACCGGGACAGCATTCACCGGGGAGCTGTTTTTT. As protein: CASRTGTAFTGELFF.

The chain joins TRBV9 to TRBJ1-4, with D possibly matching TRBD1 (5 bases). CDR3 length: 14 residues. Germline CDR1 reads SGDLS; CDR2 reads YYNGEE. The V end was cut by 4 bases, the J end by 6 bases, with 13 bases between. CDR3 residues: CASSPGQGYEKLFF. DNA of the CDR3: TGTGCCAGCAGCCCCGGCCAGGGTTATGAAAAACTGTTTTTT.

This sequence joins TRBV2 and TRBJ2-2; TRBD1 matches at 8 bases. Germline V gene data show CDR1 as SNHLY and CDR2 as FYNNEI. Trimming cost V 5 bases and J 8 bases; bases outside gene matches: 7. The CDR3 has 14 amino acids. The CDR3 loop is CASSRDRSRGELFF. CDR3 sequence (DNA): TGTGCCAGCAGTCGGGACAGGTCGAGGGGGGAGCTGTTTTTT.

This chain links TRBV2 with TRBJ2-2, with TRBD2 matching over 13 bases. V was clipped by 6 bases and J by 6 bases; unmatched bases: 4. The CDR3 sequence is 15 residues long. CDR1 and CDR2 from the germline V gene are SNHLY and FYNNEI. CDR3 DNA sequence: TGTGCCAGCAGATTACTAGCGGGAGGGTCCGGGGAGCTGTTTTTT. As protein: CASRLLAGGSGELFF.

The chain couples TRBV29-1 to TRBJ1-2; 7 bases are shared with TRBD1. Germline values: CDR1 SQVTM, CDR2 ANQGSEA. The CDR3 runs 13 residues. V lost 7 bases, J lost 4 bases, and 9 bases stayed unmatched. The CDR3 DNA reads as TGCAGCGCCGAGGACAGGTCGCGCTATGGCTACACCTTC. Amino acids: CSAEDRSRYGYTF.

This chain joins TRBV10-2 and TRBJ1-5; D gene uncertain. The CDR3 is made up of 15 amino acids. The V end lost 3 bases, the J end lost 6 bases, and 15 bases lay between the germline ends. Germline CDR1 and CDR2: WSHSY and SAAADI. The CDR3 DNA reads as TGCGCCAGCAGTGACCTAGCCGGGTCGAGTCAGCCCCAGCATTTT. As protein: CASSDLAGSSQPQHF.